This passage covers 4 T cell receptor beta chains from one sample sequenced in a study of Ad26.COV2.S vaccination and SARS-CoV-2 variants. Treatment given: some 19 received Ad26.COV2.S at low or high dose, single or two shots; roughly five received placebo; per-sample allocation not given. At day 63 after the first vaccine or placebo injection, samples were drawn. Method: immunoSEQ multiplex PCR; TCRdb's copy keeps in-frame clones and lacks some. The sample yields some 290,000 clones, 86% seen once. Here the sequenced sample was peripheral blood, taken in a trial of Ad26.COV2.S vaccine versus placebo. The source of these receptors is a person between 18 and 59 years old who received the Ad26.COV2.S COVID-19 vaccine or a placebo.

The chain uses TRBV9 and TRBJ2-2; 10 bases are a match to TRBD1. This CDR3 is built from 14 residues. Trimming cost V 4 bases and J 7 bases; bases outside gene matches: 4. Germline values: CDR1 SGDLS, CDR2 YYNGEE. The CDR3 DNA reads as TGTGCCAGCAGCCTACGGACAGGGGGCGGGGAGCTGTTTTTT. Translation: CASSLRTGGGELFF.

V and J are TRBV5-1 and TRBJ2-1; 12 bases map to TRBD2. The CDR3 is made up of 21 amino acids. CDR1 is SGHRS, CDR2 YFSETQ, per germline. V shed 0 bases and J 0 bases; nucleotides not matched to a gene: 13. The DNA for the CDR3 is TGCGCCAGCAGCTTGGGACTAGCGGGGGCCCAACCGACCCCCTCCTACAATGAGCAGTTCTTC. It translates to CASSLGLAGAQPTPSYNEQFF.

The rearrangement links TRBV11-3 to TRBJ2-2; D is uncertain. V was trimmed by 5 bases and J by 6 bases, leaving 10 bases between them. Per germline, CDR1 SGHNT and CDR2 YENEEA. This CDR3 has 13 residues. CDR3 protein: CASSPPGPGELFF. The CDR3 nucleotides are TGTGCCAGCAGCCCTCCGGGTCCCGGGGAGCTGTTTTTT.

The chain recombines TRBV7-3 with TRBJ2-2; 7 bases fit TRBD1. The CDR3 has 13 residues. V gave up 6 bases and J gave up 6 bases; unmatched junction bases: 4. Per germline, CDR1 SGHTA and CDR2 FQGTGA. The CDR3 is CASSYRGAGELFF. In nucleotides, the CDR3 is TGTGCCAGCAGTTACAGGGGTGCCGGGGAGCTGTTTTTT.